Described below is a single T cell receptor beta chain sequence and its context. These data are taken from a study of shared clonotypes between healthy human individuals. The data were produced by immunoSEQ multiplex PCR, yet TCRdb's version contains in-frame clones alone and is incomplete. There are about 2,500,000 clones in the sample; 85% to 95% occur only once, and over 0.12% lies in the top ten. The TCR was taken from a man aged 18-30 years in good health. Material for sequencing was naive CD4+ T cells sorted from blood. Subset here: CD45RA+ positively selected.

The CDR3 sequence is CASSLRQGWPFF. The DNA for the CDR3 is TGTGCCAGCAGCCTTAGACAGGGGTGGCCTTTCTTT. This sequence joins TRBV28 and TRBJ1-1; 8 nucleotides match TRBD1. Germline CDR1 MDHEN, CDR2 SYDVKM. V gave up 6 bases and J gave up 12 bases; unmatched junction bases: 9. The CDR3 spans 12 residues.